A selection of T cell receptor beta chains follows, all from one sample in a study of cytomegalovirus exposure and HLA in healthy donors. Only in-frame clones appear in the TCRdb table, and some are missing; sequencing was by immunoSEQ multiplex PCR. Here the sample spans about 160,000 clones, approximately 77% being singletons. Sequenced material: PBMCs. The receptors derive from a man in his fifties or sixties in good health and CMV-seropositive. Both conserved end residues are part of each CDR3. The D gene is left open where the match is weak. Some rows have no size entry. The others give once, few or many, or a class for an expanded clone.

DNA,CDR3,D,size,V,J
TGCGCCAGCACTAACCACCCCCGGGACACATCCTACGAGCAGTACTTC,CASTNHPRDTSYEQYF,NA,NA,TRBV10-1,TRBJ2-7
TGTGCCAGCAGCTCAACAGGGGGCGAAAACACCATATATTTT,CASSSTGGENTIYF,TRBD1,NA,TRBV5-4,TRBJ1-3
TGTGCCAGCAGGGCCCGATTTGACGAGCAGTACTTC,CASRARFDEQYF,NA,NA,TRBV6-1,TRBJ2-7
TGTGCCAGCAGTTTAGCTAGCCCGACCAATCAGCCCCAGCATTTT,CASSLASPTNQPQHF,NA,NA,TRBV28,TRBJ1-5
TGTGCCAGCAGCTCCCCACGGGGGAATGAAAAACTGTTTTTT,CASSSPRGNEKLFF,NA,NA,TRBV7-9,TRBJ1-4
TGCGCCAGCAGCCAAGGGACAGGGCCCTCCTACGAGCAGTACTTC,CASSQGTGPSYEQYF,TRBD1,few,TRBV4-3,TRBJ2-7
TGTGCCAGCAACTTCAGGGGCTCCTACAATGAGCAGTTCTTC,CASNFRGSYNEQFF,NA,NA,TRBV28,TRBJ2-1
TGTGCCAGCAGCCGGGGGACGGGATATAATTCACCCCTCCACTTT,CASSRGTGYNSPLHF,NA,NA,TRBV5-4,TRBJ1-6
TGTGCCAGCAGCTTATGGGGCGACAATCAGCCCCAGCATTTT,CASSLWGDNQPQHF,NA,NA,TRBV7-8,TRBJ1-5
TGCGCCAGCAGCCAAAGACAGGGGCAGAACTATGGCTACACCTTC,CASSQRQGQNYGYTF,TRBD1,NA,TRBV4-1,TRBJ1-2
TGCGCCAGCAGCTTGGGGGGACACTACACCGGGGAGCTGTTTTTT,CASSLGGHYTGELFF,NA,NA,TRBV5-1,TRBJ2-2
TGTGCCAGCAGTAACCTAGCGGGGGGCGGGGAGACCCAGTACTTC,CASSNLAGGGETQYF,TRBD2,NA,TRBV7-9,TRBJ2-5
TGTGCCAGCAGTGCACAGGGCGGCACTGAAGCTTTCTTT,CASSAQGGTEAFF,NA,NA,TRBV6-5,TRBJ1-1
TGTGCCTGGAGCTTATATGACAGGGTTAATTCACCCCTCCACTTT,CAWSLYDRVNSPLHF,TRBD1,NA,TRBV30,TRBJ1-6
TGTGCCAGCAGTGCGTCCGGACAGAATAATCAGCCCCAGCATTTT,CASSASGQNNQPQHF,NA,NA,TRBV6-1,TRBJ1-5
TGTGCCAGCAGCCCGGGACAGGGGTACACCGGGGAGCTGTTTTTT,CASSPGQGYTGELFF,TRBD1,NA,TRBV5-8,TRBJ2-2
TGCGCCAGCAGTGACGGGAGGGGCGGGGAGCTGTTTTTT,CASSDGRGGELFF,TRBD2,NA,TRBV10-1,TRBJ2-2
TGTGCCAGCAGACCCCCGGGCGGACTAGCGGGCTACAATGAGCAGTTCTTC,CASRPPGGLAGYNEQFF,TRBD2,NA,TRBV7-8,TRBJ2-1
TGTGCCAGTAGTCTCAACAGGGGCTCCCCGGAAACTTTCTTT,CASSLNRGSPETFF,TRBD1,few,TRBV19,TRBJ1-1
TGTGCCAGCAGCAAAAGGCGATTTCTCGGGGGGCGAGAAAGGAGGATGAACACTGAAGCTTTCTTT,CASSKRRFLGGRERRMNTEAFF,NA,NA,TRBV21-1,TRBJ1-1
TGTGCCAGCAGTGAAGCGGGGGGCACAGATACGCAGTATTTT,CASSEAGGTDTQYF,TRBD2,NA,TRBV6-4,TRBJ2-3
TGCGCCAGCAGCCAAGATTGGCTAGCGGGGGGGGGCACAGATACGCAGTATTTT,CASSQDWLAGGGTDTQYF,TRBD2,NA,TRBV4-3,TRBJ2-3
TGTGCCAGCTCGCAGGGACAGGGGGTCAACAATGAGCAGTTCTTC,CASSQGQGVNNEQFF,TRBD1,NA,TRBV18,TRBJ2-1
TGTGCCAGCAGCTTGGCTTTGGGTAAAGGCGGTCAGCCCCAGCATTTT,CASSLALGKGGQPQHF,NA,NA,TRBV5-6,TRBJ1-5
TGTGCCAGCAGTGAACCGGGTCGGGACACTGAAGCTTTCTTT,CASSEPGRDTEAFF,NA,NA,TRBV6-1,TRBJ1-1
TGTGCTAGCAGCCCACACCACCCCGACAGCAGCTCCTACAATGAGCAGTTCTTC,CASSPHHPDSSSYNEQFF,NA,NA,TRBV7-7,TRBJ2-1
TGCGCCAGCAGCTGGGGACAGGGGGCTGTCATTCAGTACTTC,CASSWGQGAVIQYF,TRBD1,NA,TRBV5-1,TRBJ2-4
TGTGCCAGCATTAGGACAGGGGGTCCCTATGGCTACACCTTC,CASIRTGGPYGYTF,TRBD1,NA,TRBV11-2,TRBJ1-2
TGCGCCAGCAGCCGACAGGGGTTGGGCTACGAGCAGTACTTC,CASSRQGLGYEQYF,TRBD1,NA,TRBV5-1,TRBJ2-7
TGTGCCAGCAGCCAAGATATTAGCGGGGGGGCGAACACCGGGGAGCTGTTTTTT,CASSQDISGGANTGELFF,TRBD2,NA,TRBV4-2,TRBJ2-2
TGTGCCAGCAGCTCAGGCCAGGACTCTCGGTACACTGAAGCTTTCTTT,CASSSGQDSRYTEAFF,NA,once,TRBV11-1,TRBJ1-1
TGTGCCTGGAGTCGGACAGCCGATAACTATGGCTACACCTTC,CAWSRTADNYGYTF,NA,NA,TRBV30,TRBJ1-2
TGTGCCAGCAGTTACTCTCAGGGGATCAACTATGGCTACACCTTC,CASSYSQGINYGYTF,NA,NA,TRBV6-6,TRBJ1-2
TGTGCCAGCAGCTTAGGGGGGGGCACCACTAATGAAAAACTGTTTTTT,CASSLGGGTTNEKLFF,NA,NA,TRBV7-6,TRBJ1-4
TGCGCCAGCAAAGTCACTAGCGAAGAGACCCAGTACTTC,CASKVTSEETQYF,TRBD2,NA,TRBV5-1,TRBJ2-5
TGTGCCAGCAGTTTACAGGACAGAGGAGGTTGGTCACCCCTCCACTTT,CASSLQDRGGWSPLHF,NA,NA,TRBV27,TRBJ1-6
TGTGCCAGCAGCGCCCGGGGACAGGGCTACGAGCAGTACTTC,CASSARGQGYEQYF,TRBD1,NA,TRBV9,TRBJ2-7
TGTGCCAGCAGTGATCGGACTCGATTTAGCAATCAGCCCCAGCATTTT,CASSDRTRFSNQPQHF,NA,NA,TRBV6-1,TRBJ1-5
TGTGCCAGCTCAGCGGATGATGAGACCCAGTACTTC,CASSADDETQYF,NA,NA,TRBV18,TRBJ2-5
TGTGCCAGCAGTTTACGAGGGACACCTGAAGCTTTCTTT,CASSLRGTPEAFF,NA,NA,TRBV27,TRBJ1-1
TGTGCCAGCCCAGCAAGCGGGAGCTCCTACAATGAGCAGTTCTTC,CASPASGSSYNEQFF,TRBD2,NA,TRBV7-9,TRBJ2-1
TGTGCCAGCAGTGTAGACAGGGTGACTTCACCCCTCCACTTT,CASSVDRVTSPLHF,TRBD1,NA,TRBV2,TRBJ1-6
TGCGCCAGCAGCCGAGGGACTAGCGGGGGGAGCACAGATACGCAGTATTTT,CASSRGTSGGSTDTQYF,TRBD2,NA,TRBV4-1,TRBJ2-3